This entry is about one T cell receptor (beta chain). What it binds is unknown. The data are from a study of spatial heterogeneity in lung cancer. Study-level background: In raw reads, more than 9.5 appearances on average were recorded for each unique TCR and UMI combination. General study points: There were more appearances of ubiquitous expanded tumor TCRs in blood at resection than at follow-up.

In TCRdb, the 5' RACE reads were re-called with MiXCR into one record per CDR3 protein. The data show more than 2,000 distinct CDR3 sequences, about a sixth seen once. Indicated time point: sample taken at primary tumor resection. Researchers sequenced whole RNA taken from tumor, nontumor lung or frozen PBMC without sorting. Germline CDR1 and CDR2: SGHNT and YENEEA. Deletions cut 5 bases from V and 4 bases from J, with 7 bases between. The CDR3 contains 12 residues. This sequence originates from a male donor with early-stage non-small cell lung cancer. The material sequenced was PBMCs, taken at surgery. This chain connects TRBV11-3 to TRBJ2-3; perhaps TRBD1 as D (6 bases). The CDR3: CASSPGADTQYF. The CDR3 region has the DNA TGTGCCAGCAGCCCAGGGGCAGATACGCAGTATTTT.